These T cell receptor beta chains were read from a single sample in a study of blood T cell repertoires in COVID-19. Assay used: immunoSEQ multiplex PCR; TCRdb lists only in-frame clones, some missing. The sample lists roughly 300,000 clones, roughly 85% occurring once. Material for sequencing was peripheral blood. These TCRs come from a human donor in a cohort sampled during active COVID-19. CDR3s include the opening cysteine and the closing phenylalanine or tryptophan. A D gene is named only where the DNA matches it firmly. Some rows mark clone size as missing; the rest say once, few, many or name a class of expanded clone.

CDR3aa,CDR3nt,v_gene,d_gene,j_gene,abundance
CASTGARGYEQYF,TGCGCCAGCACGGGGGCCAGGGGGTACGAGCAGTACTTC,TRBV10-2,-,TRBJ2-7,-
CASSHLTGVYGYTF,TGTGCCAGCAGCCACCTGACAGGGGTTTACGGCTACACCTTC,TRBV3-1/TRBV3-2,TRBD1,TRBJ1-2,-
CASSQDGANNYGYTF,TGTGCCAGCAGCCAAGATGGGGCGAATAACTATGGCTACACCTTC,TRBV14,-,TRBJ1-2,-
CATSDWRSEVRPQHF,TGTGCCACCAGTGATTGGCGGTCAGAGGTACGGCCCCAGCATTTT,TRBV24-1,-,TRBJ1-5,-
CAISERGLERNTIYF,TGTGCCATCAGTGAGAGGGGCCTCGAGCGAAACACCATATATTTT,TRBV10-3,-,TRBJ1-3,-
CASSPGAGVADTQYF,TGTGCCAGCAGCCCAGGGGCGGGGGTAGCAGATACGCAGTATTTT,TRBV7-2,-,TRBJ2-3,-
CAREGWEFWAGNTIYF,TGCGCCAGAGAAGGGTGGGAGTTTTGGGCTGGAAACACCATATATTTT,TRBV10-1,-,TRBJ1-3,-
CASSLGAHGNSPLHF,TGTGCCAGCAGTTTAGGGGCGCACGGTAATTCACCCCTCCACTTT,TRBV27,-,TRBJ1-6,-
CASSAQVYEQYF,TGTGCCAGCAGTGCACAGGTCTACGAGCAGTACTTC,TRBV2,-,TRBJ2-7,-
CASRPSGGNTEAFF,TGTGCCAGCAGGCCGTCAGGGGGAAACACTGAAGCTTTCTTT,TRBV27,TRBD1,TRBJ1-1,-
CASSQRDTNQPQHF,TGTGCCAGCAGCCAACGGGACACTAATCAGCCCCAGCATTTT,TRBV3-1/TRBV3-2,-,TRBJ1-5,-
CASSLGQIYGYTF,TGTGCCAGCAGCCTTGGACAGATTTATGGCTACACCTTC,TRBV7-9,-,TRBJ1-2,few
CAISESGTGIGEQYF,TGTGCCATCAGTGAGTCTGGGACAGGGATCGGCGAGCAGTACTTC,TRBV10-3,TRBD1,TRBJ2-7,-
CASSPVTPRGYTF,TGCGCCAGCAGCCCGGTGACGCCGAGGGGCTACACCTTC,TRBV5-1,-,TRBJ1-2,-
CAWSSHKRTANYGYTF,TGTGCCTGGAGTTCACATAAGCGGACAGCGAACTATGGCTACACCTTC,TRBV30,-,TRBJ1-2,-
CASITGTGSTGQYF,TGTGCCAGCATTACCGGGACAGGTTCTACTGGGCAGTACTTC,TRBV6-5,TRBD1,TRBJ2-7,-
CASSPGGNQPQHF,TGCGCCAGCAGTCCAGGGGGTAATCAGCCCCAGCATTTT,TRBV10-1,TRBD1,TRBJ1-5,-
CSASLSGGRTDTQYF,TGCAGTGCTAGTCTCTCGGGGGGACGCACAGATACGCAGTATTTT,TRBV20-1,TRBD2,TRBJ2-3,-
CATSRGAGPTYEQYF,TGTGCCACCAGCAGAGGAGCAGGGCCTACCTACGAGCAGTACTTC,TRBV15,-,TRBJ2-7,-
CASSGGRYGYTF,TGTGCCAGCAGCGGGGGTCGCTATGGCTACACCTTC,TRBV28,-,TRBJ1-2,-
CAISERGTPYEQYF,TGTGCCATCAGTGAAAGGGGGACGCCCTACGAGCAGTACTTC,TRBV10-3,-,TRBJ2-7,-
CASSPQGGSNEAFF,TGTGCCAGCAGTCCCCAGGGGGGTTCGAATGAAGCTTTCTTT,TRBV6-5,TRBD1,TRBJ1-1,-
CASSSWAGAPYGYTF,TGTGCCAGTAGTAGTTGGGCAGGGGCGCCTTATGGCTACACCTTC,TRBV19,-,TRBJ1-2,-
CASSPGQSQETQYF,TGTGCCAGTAGTCCCGGACAGTCCCAAGAGACCCAGTACTTC,TRBV19,-,TRBJ2-5,-
CASSPLDRDENTEAFF,TGTGCCAGCTCACCACTGGACAGGGACGAGAACACTGAAGCTTTCTTT,TRBV18,TRBD1,TRBJ1-1,-
CASGLGGYTF,TGTGCCAGTGGTCTCGGTGGCTACACCTTC,TRBV19,-,TRBJ1-2,-
CATSDPGQDVYGYTF,TGTGCCACCAGTGACCCGGGACAGGACGTTTATGGCTACACCTTC,TRBV24-1,TRBD1,TRBJ1-2,-
CAWNGGRTGSADTQYF,TGTGCCTGGAATGGAGGAAGGACAGGGAGCGCAGATACGCAGTATTTT,TRBV30,TRBD1,TRBJ2-3,once
CASSITGNNQPQHF,TGTGCCAGCTCGATCACAGGGAACAATCAGCCCCAGCATTTT,TRBV18,-,TRBJ1-5,-
CASSLTGKKKNTEAFF,TGTGCCAGTAGCCTCACAGGGAAAAAAAAGAACACTGAAGCTTTCTTT,TRBV19,-,TRBJ1-1,-
CASSLQGRVSF,TGTGCCAGCAGCCTACAGGGCCGGGTGTCTTTT,TRBV7-8,-,TRBJ1-3,-
CASSWGLRNTGELFF,TGTGCCAGCAGTTGGGGACTCCGGAACACCGGGGAGCTGTTTTTT,TRBV9,-,TRBJ2-2,-
CSASTTGRGDTEAFF,TGCAGTGCTAGTACGACAGGGAGAGGCGACACTGAAGCTTTCTTT,TRBV20-1,TRBD1,TRBJ1-1,once
CASSLGRRGYTF,TGTGCCAGCAGCCTGGGGAGAAGAGGCTACACCTTC,TRBV6-2/TRBV6-3,-,TRBJ1-2,-
CASSLDRLNTGELFF,TGTGCCAGCAGCTTAGATCGACTGAACACCGGGGAGCTGTTTTTT,TRBV11-2,-,TRBJ2-2,once
CASSTQGSYGYTF,TGTGCCAGCTCGACCCAGGGTAGCTATGGCTACACCTTC,TRBV18,-,TRBJ1-2,-
CASSLHEQYF,TGTGCCAGCAGTCTCCACGAGCAGTACTTC,TRBV6-5,-,TRBJ2-7,-
CASSPAQGSGNTIYF,TGTGCCAGCAGCCCGGCCCAGGGGAGCGGAAACACCATATATTTT,TRBV9,-,TRBJ1-3,few
CASSQQGSYEQYF,TGTGCCAGCAGTCAGCAGGGGTCCTACGAGCAGTACTTC,TRBV28,-,TRBJ2-7,-
CASMTSGGETVDTQYF,TGCGCCAGCATGACTAGCGGGGGGGAAACGGTAGATACGCAGTATTTT,TRBV5-1,TRBD2,TRBJ2-3,-
CASSATGGNTIYF,TGTGCCAGCAGTGCTACAGGTGGAAACACCATATATTTT,TRBV2,-,TRBJ1-3,-
CASSRAFSGISPYEQYF,TGTGCCAGTAGTCGTGCCTTCTCCGGGATTTCCCCCTACGAGCAGTACTTC,TRBV19,-,TRBJ2-7,-
CATGLADTQYF,TGTGCCACGGGACTCGCAGATACGCAGTATTTT,TRBV27,-,TRBJ2-3,-
CASSPQGSDEQYF,TGTGCCAGCAGTCCTCAGGGCAGTGACGAGCAGTACTTC,TRBV12-3/TRBV12-4,-,TRBJ2-7,-
CASSQSSGTGSSDTQYF,TGCGCCAGCAGTCAATCCTCCGGGACAGGGTCATCAGATACGCAGTATTTT,TRBV10-1,TRBD1,TRBJ2-3,few
CASSGRDGGDEKLFF,TGCGCCAGCAGCGGACGGGACGGGGGTGATGAAAAACTGTTTTTT,TRBV5-1,-,TRBJ1-4,-
CASSDGGMGGRSNQPQHF,TGTGCCAGCAGTGACGGTGGGATGGGGGGGAGAAGCAATCAGCCCCAGCATTTT,TRBV25-1,-,TRBJ1-5,-
CASSPDRQHGYTF,TGTGCCAGCAGCCCGGACAGACAACATGGCTACACCTTC,TRBV3-1/TRBV3-2,-,TRBJ1-2,-
CASGSGLAGAIRELFF,TGTGCTAGTGGTTCTGGACTAGCGGGGGCTATTAGGGAGCTGTTTTTT,TRBV12-5,TRBD2,TRBJ2-2,once
CASSHSTGDIYGYTF,TGCGCCAGCAGCCATTCGACAGGGGACATCTATGGCTACACCTTC,TRBV5-1,TRBD1,TRBJ1-2,-
CASSEGAGRDNEQFF,TGTGCCAGCAGCGAGGGGGCAGGACGAGACAATGAGCAGTTCTTC,TRBV7-8,TRBD1,TRBJ2-1,once
CASIPAGARGDTQYF,TGTGCCAGCATTCCGGCGGGGGCCCGGGGAGATACGCAGTATTTT,TRBV6-5,-,TRBJ2-3,few
CASSLGGTGFQETQYF,TGTGCCAGCAGCTTGGGGGGGACAGGGTTCCAAGAGACCCAGTACTTC,TRBV5-5,TRBD1,TRBJ2-5,-